This is a list of T cell receptor beta chains from one sample in a study of T-cell memory formation after mild COVID-19. TCRdb re-called the 5' RACE reads with MiXCR, one entry per CDR3 protein. This sample yields roughly 99,000 distinct CDR3 sequences, of which about 15% are seen a single time; 39% belongs to the top ten. The sequenced sample consisted of PBMCs or a T cell subset sorted from them (not recorded which). Source of these receptors: a man between 18 and 29 years old who had mild COVID-19 (a few samples of this study predate the infection). Cell type and time point are not known. Both conserved end residues are part of each CDR3. D genes are given only for firm matches. Only part of the rows carry a size: once, few, many, or a class if the clone is expanded.

CDR3 DNA: TGTGCCAGCAGTTGGGGGGGGACCGGGGAGCTGTTTTTT
CDR3 protein: CASSWGGTGELFF
V gene: TRBV4-2
J gene: TRBJ2-2
D gene: TRBD2
clone size: few

CDR3 DNA: TGTGCCAGCAGTTTGACTAGCAAGAATGAGCAGTTCTTC
CDR3 protein: CASSLTSKNEQFF
V gene: TRBV12-3/TRBV12-4
J gene: TRBJ2-1
D gene: TRBD2
clone size: few

CDR3 DNA: TGTGCCAGCAGTTATCCCTCGTCAGGGGGCCCTAGCACAGATACGCAGTATTTT
CDR3 protein: CASSYPSSGGPSTDTQYF
V gene: TRBV6-2/TRBV6-3
J gene: TRBJ2-3
D gene: TRBD1
clone size: .

CDR3 DNA: TGCGCCAGCAGCCAAGGGCCCGCAGGGGGAGACAAAAACATTCAGTACTTC
CDR3 protein: CASSQGPAGGDKNIQYF
V gene: TRBV4-1
J gene: TRBJ2-4
D gene: TRBD1
clone size: many

CDR3 DNA: TGTGCCAGCAGCTTGGGGGGGGTCACAGATACGCAGTATTTT
CDR3 protein: CASSLGGVTDTQYF
V gene: TRBV11-2
J gene: TRBJ2-3
D gene: TRBD2
clone size: .

CDR3 DNA: TGTGCCAGCAGTAAGCAGTACTTC
CDR3 protein: CASSKQYF
V gene: TRBV7-2
J gene: TRBJ2-7
D gene: .
clone size: .

CDR3 DNA: TGTGCCAGCAGCGTTAGCGGGGGGGCCAATGAGCAGTTCTTC
CDR3 protein: CASSVSGGANEQFF
V gene: TRBV9
J gene: TRBJ2-1
D gene: TRBD2
clone size: few

CDR3 DNA: TGTGCCAGCAGTCCGGGACAGAGGATGACGAGAAGCTACAATGAGCAGTTCTTC
CDR3 protein: CASSPGQRMTRSYNEQFF
V gene: TRBV28
J gene: TRBJ2-1
D gene: TRBD1
clone size: .

CDR3 DNA: TGTGCCAGCAGCTTAGGGGACGGGGCCTACGAGCAGTACTTC
CDR3 protein: CASSLGDGAYEQYF
V gene: TRBV7-9
J gene: TRBJ2-7
D gene: .
clone size: .

CDR3 DNA: TGTGCCAGCAGTCCCGGGCAATACGCGAACACCGGGGAGCTGTTTTTT
CDR3 protein: CASSPGQYANTGELFF
V gene: TRBV28
J gene: TRBJ2-2
D gene: .
clone size: .

CDR3 DNA: TGTGCCAGCAGTTTCGAGGTCAAAAACATTCAGTACTTC
CDR3 protein: CASSFEVKNIQYF
V gene: TRBV6-2/TRBV6-3
J gene: TRBJ2-4
D gene: .
clone size: .

CDR3 DNA: TGTGCCAGCAGCCAAGAGTGGCAGTCCACAGATACGCAGTATTTT
CDR3 protein: CASSQEWQSTDTQYF
V gene: TRBV14
J gene: TRBJ2-3
D gene: .
clone size: many

CDR3 DNA: TGTGCCAGCAGCTTAGTACCCCTAGGGACAGAGGAGCAGTACTTC
CDR3 protein: CASSLVPLGTEEQYF
V gene: TRBV7-9
J gene: TRBJ2-7
D gene: TRBD1
clone size: .

CDR3 DNA: TGTGCCAGCAGCTTCACCCAGGTCTTT
CDR3 protein: CASSFTQVF
V gene: TRBV5-4
J gene: TRBJ1-1
D gene: .
clone size: many

CDR3 DNA: TGTGCCACCAGCTGGGCCAGGGGGATGAACACTGAAGCTTTCTTT
CDR3 protein: CATSWARGMNTEAFF
V gene: TRBV6-5
J gene: TRBJ1-1
D gene: TRBD1
clone size: .

CDR3 DNA: TGTGCCAGCAGCCCCTCACTAGCGGGGGCGAACACCGGGGAGCTGTTTTTT
CDR3 protein: CASSPSLAGANTGELFF
V gene: TRBV7-6
J gene: TRBJ2-2
D gene: TRBD2
clone size: .

CDR3 DNA: TGCGCCAGCAGCCAAGGAGGTAGAGGTCAGCCCCAGCATTTT
CDR3 protein: CASSQGGRGQPQHF
V gene: TRBV4-1
J gene: TRBJ1-5
D gene: .
clone size: .

CDR3 DNA: TGTGCCAGCAGCACAACGTCAGGGAATCAGCCCCAGCATTTT
CDR3 protein: CASSTTSGNQPQHF
V gene: TRBV6-2/TRBV6-3
J gene: TRBJ1-5
D gene: .
clone size: few

CDR3 DNA: TGTGCCAGCAGTTACGCCGGGACAGGGACAGATACGCAGTATTTT
CDR3 protein: CASSYAGTGTDTQYF
V gene: TRBV6-5
J gene: TRBJ2-3
D gene: TRBD1
clone size: many

CDR3 DNA: TGCGCCAGCAGCCAACCTCCTTCGGGCAGGGGGCGGGAGACCCAGTACTTC
CDR3 protein: CASSQPPSGRGRETQYF
V gene: TRBV4-1
J gene: TRBJ2-5
D gene: TRBD1
clone size: .

CDR3 DNA: TGCGCCAGCAGCCTGCGGGGACAGATCACCGGGGAGCTGTTTTTT
CDR3 protein: CASSLRGQITGELFF
V gene: TRBV5-1
J gene: TRBJ2-2
D gene: .
clone size: many

CDR3 DNA: TGTGCCAGCAGTTACAGGGAAAACAATGAGCAGTTCTTC
CDR3 protein: CASSYRENNEQFF
V gene: TRBV6-2/TRBV6-3
J gene: TRBJ2-1
D gene: .
clone size: many

CDR3 DNA: TGTGCCAGCACTCGGACTACATCACCCACAGATACGCAGTATTTT
CDR3 protein: CASTRTTSPTDTQYF
V gene: TRBV6-2/TRBV6-3
J gene: TRBJ2-3
D gene: .
clone size: many

CDR3 DNA: TGCAGTGCTAGTCTGCTGGGGCCCCAAGAGACCCAGTACTTC
CDR3 protein: CSASLLGPQETQYF
V gene: TRBV20-1
J gene: TRBJ2-5
D gene: .
clone size: .

CDR3 DNA: TGCAGTGCGCGCCCCGCGCCCTCAGGGGGCGTCGGCTATGGCTACACCTTC
CDR3 protein: CSARPAPSGGVGYGYTF
V gene: TRBV20-1
J gene: TRBJ1-2
D gene: TRBD1
clone size: .

CDR3 DNA: TGTGCCAGCAGCTTAGGTTTCAGTGGGAATAATTCACCCCTCCACTTT
CDR3 protein: CASSLGFSGNNSPLHF
V gene: TRBV7-2
J gene: TRBJ1-6
D gene: .
clone size: .

CDR3 DNA: TGCAGTGCTAGACTAGCGGGGGGCCTTCTGGGGGATACGCAGTATTTT
CDR3 protein: CSARLAGGLLGDTQYF
V gene: TRBV20-1
J gene: TRBJ2-3
D gene: TRBD2
clone size: .

CDR3 DNA: TGTGCCAGCAGCCGACTAGCGGGGGAGGACACAGATACGCAGTATTTT
CDR3 protein: CASSRLAGEDTDTQYF
V gene: TRBV12-3/TRBV12-4
J gene: TRBJ2-3
D gene: TRBD2
clone size: .

CDR3 DNA: TGTGCCAGCAGTGATGGCAGCGGGACAGGGAATGAAAAACTGTTTTTT
CDR3 protein: CASSDGSGTGNEKLFF
V gene: TRBV25-1
J gene: TRBJ1-4
D gene: TRBD1
clone size: .

CDR3 DNA: TGTGCCAGCGGTAGAGGGACTAGCGGGACGAACACCGGGGAGCTGTTTTTT
CDR3 protein: CASGRGTSGTNTGELFF
V gene: TRBV3-1
J gene: TRBJ2-2
D gene: TRBD2
clone size: few

CDR3 DNA: TGTGCCAGCAGCCCGGAACTAGCGGGGGGCTCCACCTACGAGCAGTACTTC
CDR3 protein: CASSPELAGGSTYEQYF
V gene: TRBV4-2
J gene: TRBJ2-7
D gene: TRBD2
clone size: many